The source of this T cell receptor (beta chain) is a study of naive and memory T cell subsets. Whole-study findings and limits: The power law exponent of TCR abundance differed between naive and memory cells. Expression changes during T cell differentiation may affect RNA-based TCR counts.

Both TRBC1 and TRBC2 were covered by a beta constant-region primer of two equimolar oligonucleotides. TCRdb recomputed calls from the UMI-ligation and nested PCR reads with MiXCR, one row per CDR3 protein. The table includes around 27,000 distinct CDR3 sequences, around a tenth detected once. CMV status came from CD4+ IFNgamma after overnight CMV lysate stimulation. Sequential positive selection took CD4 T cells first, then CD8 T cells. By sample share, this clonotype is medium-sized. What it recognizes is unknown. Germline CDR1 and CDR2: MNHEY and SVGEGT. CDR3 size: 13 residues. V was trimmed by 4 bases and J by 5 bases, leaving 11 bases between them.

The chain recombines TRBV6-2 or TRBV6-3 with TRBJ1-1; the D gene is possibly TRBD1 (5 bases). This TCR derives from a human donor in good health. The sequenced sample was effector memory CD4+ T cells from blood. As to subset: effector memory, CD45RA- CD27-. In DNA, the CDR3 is TGTGCCAGCAGTTTCCAGGGTGCGACTGAAGCTTTCTTT. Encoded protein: CASSFQGATEAFF.